A selection of T cell receptor beta chains follows, all from one sample in a study of shared clonotypes between healthy human individuals. Clones were read by immunoSEQ multiplex PCR, and TCRdb kept only the in-frame ones, dropping some. Of over 2 million clones listed, less than 95% are singletons. Sequenced sample: naive CD8+ T cells sorted from blood. Receptors were obtained from a man between 18 and 35 years old in good health. Each CDR3 is given with its conserved first and last residue. D genes are given only for firm matches. Clone size is not always given. Where it is, it says once, few, many or a class for expanded clones.

TRBV10-2	-	-	TRBJ1-5	TGCGCCAGCAGTGAAGGATTCGAGGGGAGCAATCAGCCCCAGCATTTT	CASSEGFEGSNQPQHF
TRBV19	-	-	TRBJ2-7	TGTGCCAGTACCCCGGGTGTGGGGACCTACGAGCAGTACTTC	CASTPGVGTYEQYF
TRBV2	-	-	TRBJ2-7	TGTGCCAGCAGTGAAGTCTTAGACTACGAGCAGTACTTC	CASSEVLDYEQYF
TRBV27	-	-	TRBJ1-6	TGTGCCAGCAGTCTCTTTTTGGGGGGTGGACTCCCCCTCCACTTT	CASSLFLGGGLPLHF
TRBV25-1	-	TRBD1	TRBJ2-7	TGTGCCAGCAGTGAGCAAACAGGGGGGAGAGAGGAGCAGTACTTC	CASSEQTGGREEQYF
TRBV6-1	-	TRBD2	TRBJ2-1	TGTGCCAGCAGCTGGACTAGCGGGGGGTACAATGAGCAGTTCTTC	CASSWTSGGYNEQFF
TRBV7-9	-	-	TRBJ1-2	TGTGCCAGCAGCACCGGGACAGGCTACACCTTC	CASSTGTGYTF
TRBV30	few	-	TRBJ1-3	TGTGCCTGGAGTAGCAATCTCGGAAACACCATATATTTT	CAWSSNLGNTIYF
TRBV5-1	-	TRBD2	TRBJ2-2	TGCGCCAGCAGCAAAAATGCGGGGGGCGTAACCGGGGAGCTGTTTTTT	CASSKNAGGVTGELFF
TRBV6-5	-	-	TRBJ2-3	TGTGCCAGCAGTTACGCTAGCACAGATACGCAGTATTTT	CASSYASTDTQYF
TRBV6-5	-	-	TRBJ2-5	TGTGCCAGCAGGGGGTTGCGGAGCCAAGAGACCCAGTACTTC	CASRGLRSQETQYF
TRBV12-5	-	-	TRBJ2-5	TGTGCTAGTGGTCTCAAAGACAGTAAAGAGACCCAGTACTTC	CASGLKDSKETQYF
TRBV9	few	-	TRBJ1-6	TGTGCCAGCAGCGTCGGGGAAGACTCACCCCTCCACTTT	CASSVGEDSPLHF
TRBV5-1	-	-	TRBJ2-7	TGCGCCAGCAGCTTCACTACCGCCTACGAGCAGTACTTC	CASSFTTAYEQYF
TRBV5-4	-	-	TRBJ2-3	TGTGCCAGCAGCTTGGTCCCAGCGGTTACAGATACGCAGTATTTT	CASSLVPAVTDTQYF
TRBV6-1	-	TRBD1	TRBJ2-7	TGTGCCAGCAGTGAAGGGACAGGCCCCTTTTACGAGCAGTACTTC	CASSEGTGPFYEQYF
TRBV11-3	-	-	TRBJ2-3	TGTGCCAGCAGCCCCGGCGGGGCTGATACGCAGTATTTT	CASSPGGADTQYF
TRBV7-9	-	-	TRBJ2-3	TGTGCCAGCAGCTTAGACTCAACAGATACGCAGTATTTT	CASSLDSTDTQYF
TRBV2	-	-	TRBJ2-1	TGTGCCAGCAGTGAAGTTACTTCTCGGGAGCAGTTCTTC	CASSEVTSREQFF
TRBV28	-	TRBD1	TRBJ2-7	TGTGCCAGCAGTCCCCGGACAGGCCCCGAGCAGTACTTC	CASSPRTGPEQYF
TRBV7-9	-	TRBD1	TRBJ2-7	TGTGCCAGCAGCCTCGGGGACAGATCCTACGAGCAGTACTTC	CASSLGDRSYEQYF
TRBV7-8	-	TRBD2	TRBJ2-5	TGTGCCAGCAGCTTACCGGCGAACAGGCAGCCCGGGACTAGCGGCCCGTGGGAGACCCAGTACTTC	CASSLPANRQPGTSGPWETQYF
TRBV27	-	TRBD1	TRBJ2-3	TGTGCCAGCACCGGGACAGGGGGGGCAGATACGCAGTATTTT	CASTGTGGADTQYF
TRBV6-5	-	-	TRBJ1-1	TGTGCCAGCAGTCCGGCTCAAAGGAACACTGAAGCTTTCTTT	CASSPAQRNTEAFF
TRBV2	-	TRBD1	TRBJ2-2	TGTGCCAGCAGCCGGACAGGGCCGGTCGGGGAGCTGTTTTTT	CASSRTGPVGELFF
TRBV5-1	-	-	TRBJ1-4	TGCGCCAGCAGCTTGGACAGCGCAACTAATGAAAAACTGTTTTTT	CASSLDSATNEKLFF
TRBV25-1	-	-	TRBJ1-1	TGTGCCAGCAGTGGGACCCTAACAGGGTTGGTCACTGAAGCTTTCTTT	CASSGTLTGLVTEAFF
TRBV6-5	-	-	TRBJ2-5	TGTGCCAGCAGTTACGAATGGGGGCGAGAGACCCAGTACTTC	CASSYEWGRETQYF
TRBV28	-	-	TRBJ1-5	TGTGCCAGCAGTTTAAGAACGAATCAGCCCCAGCATTTT	CASSLRTNQPQHF
TRBV5-5	-	TRBD2	TRBJ2-2	TGTGCCAGCAGCTTGGGAGCGGGAGGAGGTACCGGGGAGCTGTTTTTT	CASSLGAGGGTGELFF
TRBV6-5	-	-	TRBJ1-1	TGTGCCAGCAGTTTGGACCAGGGTGCCGTCACTGAAGCTTTCTTT	CASSLDQGAVTEAFF
TRBV7-9	-	-	TRBJ2-7	TGTGCCAGCAGCCCTCCGGGCTACGAGCAGTACTTC	CASSPPGYEQYF
TRBV7-9	-	-	TRBJ1-2	TGTGCCAGCAGCCGATCAGGGGTTGGCTACACCTTC	CASSRSGVGYTF
TRBV27	-	TRBD2	TRBJ2-1	TGTGCCAGCACCACACTAGCGACGGGAAATGAGCAGTTCTTC	CASTTLATGNEQFF
TRBV13	-	-	TRBJ1-5	TGTGCCAGCAGCTTAGGGGGGGCCAATCAGCCCCAGCATTTT	CASSLGGANQPQHF
TRBV27	-	-	TRBJ1-2	TGTGCCAGCTCCCCTCTTACAGGGTACTATGGCTACACCTTC	CASSPLTGYYGYTF
TRBV2	-	TRBD1	TRBJ1-5	TGTGCCAGCAGTGAAGCGGGGCAGGGGGTAAATCAGCCCCAGCATTTT	CASSEAGQGVNQPQHF
TRBV5-4	-	TRBD1	TRBJ1-2	TGTGCCAGCAGCCTACAGGGGGCCGAGGGCTACACCTTC	CASSLQGAEGYTF
TRBV11-2	-	-	TRBJ2-7	TGTGCCAGCAGCACCGGGGGTAGCGGAGCCTACGAGCAGTACTTC	CASSTGGSGAYEQYF
TRBV7-9	once	-	TRBJ2-3	TGTGCCAGCAGCCTCCAGGCAGATACGCAGTATTTT	CASSLQADTQYF
TRBV6-5	-	-	TRBJ1-3	TGTGCCAGCAGCCCCGTGGGGGCTGGAAACACCATATATTTT	CASSPVGAGNTIYF
TRBV4-3	-	TRBD2	TRBJ2-3	TGCGCCAGCAGTCGACTAGCGGGAGCTACAGATACGCAGTATTTT	CASSRLAGATDTQYF
TRBV19	-	TRBD1	TRBJ1-5	TGTGCCAGTAGTCCATCCGGGACAGGCAATCAGCCCCAGCATTTT	CASSPSGTGNQPQHF
TRBV30	-	-	TRBJ2-1	TGTGCCTGGAGAGGTGGGACCCTGGTCTTC	CAWRGGTLVF
TRBV4-2	-	-	TRBJ2-1	TGTGCCAGCAGCCAAGAAGAACGGATCAATGAGCAGTTCTTC	CASSQEERINEQFF
TRBV28	once	TRBD1	TRBJ1-5	TGTGCCAGCAGAACCGGGACAGGGGGCAATCAGCCCCAGCATTTT	CASRTGTGGNQPQHF
TRBV19	once	TRBD2	TRBJ2-1	TGTGCCAGTACCTCCTCCGGCGGGAGGTACGGTGAGCAGTTCTTC	CASTSSGGRYGEQFF
TRBV28	once	TRBD1	TRBJ1-1	TGTGCCAGCAGTCCCGTTGGACCGGGACAGGGGGCCACTGAAGCTTTCTTT	CASSPVGPGQGATEAFF
TRBV5-4	-	-	TRBJ2-1	TGTGCCAGCAGCTTGGGTAATGAGCAGTTCTTC	CASSLGNEQFF
TRBV7-9	-	-	TRBJ1-6	TGTGCCAGCAGCTTTTATATCGGCTCCTATAATTCACCCCTCCACTTT	CASSFYIGSYNSPLHF
TRBV7-3	-	-	TRBJ2-1	TGTGCCAGCAGCCCTCTGGGCTCCAATGAGCAGTTCTTC	CASSPLGSNEQFF
TRBV7-9	-	-	TRBJ1-4	TGTGCCAGCAGCTTTCTCGAGTCGGAAAAACTGTTTTTT	CASSFLESEKLFF